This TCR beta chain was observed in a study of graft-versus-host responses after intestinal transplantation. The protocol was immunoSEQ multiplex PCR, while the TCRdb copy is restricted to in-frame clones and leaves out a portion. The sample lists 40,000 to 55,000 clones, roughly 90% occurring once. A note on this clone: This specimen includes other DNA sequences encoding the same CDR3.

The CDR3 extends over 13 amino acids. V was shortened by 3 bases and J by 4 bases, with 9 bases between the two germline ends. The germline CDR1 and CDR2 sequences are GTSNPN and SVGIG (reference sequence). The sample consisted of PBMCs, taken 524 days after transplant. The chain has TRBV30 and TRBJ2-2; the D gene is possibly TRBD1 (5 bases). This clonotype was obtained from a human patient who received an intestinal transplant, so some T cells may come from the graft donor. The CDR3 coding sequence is TGTGCCTGGAGAGGGGTGGGCACCGGGGAGCTGTTTTTT. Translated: CAWRGVGTGELFF.